This T cell receptor (beta chain) was sequenced for a study of read filtering for tumor transcriptome and immune sequencing. Study overall: Under ten patients were R-ISS I, more than 15 were R-ISS II, roughly 7 were R-ISS III.

Unmatched junction bases numbered 10, after V lost 6 bases and J lost 3 bases. Germline V gene lookup returns CDR1 LGHNA and CDR2 YNFKEQ. CDR3 length: 16 amino acids. There are a few counts of this clonotype. Its cognate antigen is unknown. At the time of active disease, bone marrow was collected from every patient. General study results and limits: Dropping single-read clonotypes raised IR-seq and RNA-seq shared-clonotype correlation.

This library used roughly 430 ng RNA and molecular barcoded adaptors spanning alpha/delta and beta/gamma chains. TCRdb reprocessed the reads with MiXCR, giving one entry per CDR3 protein. This table has more than 30,000 distinct CDR3 sequences, roughly 15% appearing once. Sample: a population of CD138-negative cells sorted from bone marrow. The chain recombines TRBV4-2 with TRBJ1-4; 7 nucleotides align to TRBD1. The clonotype originates from a donor at least 40 years old with multiple myeloma. For the CDR3, the DNA is TGTGCCAGCAGTCTTCTCGGGGACAGCTCTAATGAAAAACTGTTTTTT. Amino acids: CASSLLGDSSNEKLFF.